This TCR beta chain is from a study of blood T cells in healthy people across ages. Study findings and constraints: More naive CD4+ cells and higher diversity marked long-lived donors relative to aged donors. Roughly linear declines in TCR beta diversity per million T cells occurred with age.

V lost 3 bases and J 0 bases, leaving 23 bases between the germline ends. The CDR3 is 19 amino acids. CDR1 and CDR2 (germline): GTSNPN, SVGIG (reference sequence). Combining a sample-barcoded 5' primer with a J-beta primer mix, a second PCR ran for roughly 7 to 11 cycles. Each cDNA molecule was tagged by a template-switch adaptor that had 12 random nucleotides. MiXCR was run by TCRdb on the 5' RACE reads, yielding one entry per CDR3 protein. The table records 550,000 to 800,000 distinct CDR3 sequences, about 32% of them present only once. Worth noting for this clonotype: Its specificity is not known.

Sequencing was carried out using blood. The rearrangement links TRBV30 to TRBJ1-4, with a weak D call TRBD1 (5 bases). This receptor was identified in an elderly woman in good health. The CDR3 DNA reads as TGTGCCTGGAGCCTTACGGGGCGTGGCGGGTCAGCAACTAATGAAAAACTGTTTTTT. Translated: CAWSLTGRGGSATNEKLFF.